A selection of T cell receptor beta chains follows, all from one sample in a study of blood T cell repertoires in COVID-19. Here immunoSEQ multiplex PCR was the method, and the copy in TCRdb shows in-frame clones only, minus some. In the table there are 150,000 to 200,000 clones, more than 75% of which are singletons. The sample comprised PBMCs or T cells enriched from blood (not recorded which). These receptors originate from a woman aged 45-65 years with acute COVID-19. The CDR3 runs from the conserved cysteine through the conserved F or W. Clone size is shown for a subset of rows, as once, few, many or a class of expanded clone.

size: -; V: TRBV7-9; J: TRBJ1-6; CDR3: CASSLTGYNSPLHF
size: -; V: TRBV5-5; J: TRBJ1-1; CDR3: CASSLGKDSPSAFF
size: few; V: TRBV6-2/TRBV6-3; J: TRBJ1-4; CDR3: CASSSNSYRDEAEKLFF
size: -; V: TRBV28; J: TRBJ1-5; CDR3: CASSWTGNQPQHF
size: many; V: TRBV6-2/TRBV6-3; J: TRBJ2-3; CDR3: CASSYSTSTDTQYF
size: -; V: TRBV6-1; J: TRBJ2-5; CDR3: CASSEGISGGETQYF
size: once; V: TRBV6-5; J: TRBJ1-1; CDR3: CASSYSMSREVAEAFF
size: -; V: TRBV5-1; J: TRBJ1-1; CDR3: CASSSIPGQGYTEAFF
size: -; V: TRBV27; J: TRBJ2-4; CDR3: CASSLRVSLAKNIQYF
size: few; V: TRBV2; J: TRBJ2-1; CDR3: CAGKEYNEQFF
size: -; V: TRBV11-1; J: TRBJ2-5; CDR3: CASSYGETQYF
size: -; V: TRBV28; J: TRBJ2-5; CDR3: CASSPMAGLQETQYF
size: -; V: TRBV4-3; J: TRBJ1-2; CDR3: CASSQDPGGVKGYTF
size: -; V: TRBV28; J: TRBJ1-5; CDR3: CASSMTGGYWPQHF
size: -; V: TRBV6-5; J: TRBJ1-1; CDR3: CASSYSQGRSAEAFF
size: -; V: TRBV5-1; J: TRBJ1-6; CDR3: CASSDGSGGDSPLHF
size: -; V: TRBV30; J: TRBJ1-5; CDR3: CAWGGGGAGPQHF
size: -; V: TRBV7-2; J: TRBJ1-4; CDR3: CASSLQTGWGEKLFF
size: -; V: TRBV5-8; J: TRBJ1-5; CDR3: CASSPGQGVRQPQHF
size: -; V: TRBV4-3; J: TRBJ2-5; CDR3: CASSQTRQETQYF
size: -; V: TRBV6-5; J: TRBJ1-4; CDR3: CASSPGTGGEKLFF
size: -; V: TRBV2; J: TRBJ1-3; CDR3: CASSATQVSGNTIYF
size: -; V: TRBV5-5; J: TRBJ2-2; CDR3: CASSLGLAGGMNTGELFF
size: -; V: TRBV28; J: TRBJ1-5; CDR3: CASLSGTGGGQPQHF
size: -; V: TRBV5-1; J: TRBJ2-1; CDR3: CASSLTGEQFF
size: -; V: TRBV2; J: TRBJ1-2; CDR3: CASSSEGDYGYTF
size: once; V: TRBV6-5; J: TRBJ1-2; CDR3: CASNSPFGEDGYTF
size: -; V: TRBV14; J: TRBJ1-6; CDR3: CASSQARPGTYNSPLHF
size: -; V: TRBV7-3; J: TRBJ2-2; CDR3: CASSRDRAPGELFF
size: once; V: TRBV18; J: TRBJ1-4; CDR3: CASSPRAGTSATNEKLFF
size: -; V: TRBV24-1; J: TRBJ1-2; CDR3: CATSDSKTGVYGYTF
size: -; V: TRBV6-2/TRBV6-3; J: TRBJ1-1; CDR3: CASRPQGSNTEAFF
size: -; V: TRBV7-9; J: TRBJ1-1; CDR3: CASSLVPGQIVEAFF
size: -; V: TRBV28; J: TRBJ1-1; CDR3: CASGTEMNTEAFF
size: -; V: TRBV23-1; J: TRBJ2-5; CDR3: CANHQSGGETQYF
size: -; V: TRBV9; J: TRBJ2-3; CDR3: CASSVRTSGGSQYF